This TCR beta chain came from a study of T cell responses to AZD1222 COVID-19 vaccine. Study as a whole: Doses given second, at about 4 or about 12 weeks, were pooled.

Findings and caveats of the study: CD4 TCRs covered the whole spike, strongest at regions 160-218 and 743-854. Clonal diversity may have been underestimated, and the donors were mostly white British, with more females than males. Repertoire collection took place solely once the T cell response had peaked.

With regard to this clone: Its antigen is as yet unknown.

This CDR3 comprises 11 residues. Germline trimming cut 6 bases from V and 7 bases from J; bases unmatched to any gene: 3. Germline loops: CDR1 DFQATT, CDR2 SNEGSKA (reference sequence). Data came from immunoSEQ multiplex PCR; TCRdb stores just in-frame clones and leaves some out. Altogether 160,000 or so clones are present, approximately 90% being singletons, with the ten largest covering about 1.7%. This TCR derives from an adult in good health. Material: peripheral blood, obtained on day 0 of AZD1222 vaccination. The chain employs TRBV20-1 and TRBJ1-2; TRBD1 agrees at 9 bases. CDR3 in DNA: TGCAGTGCCCGGACAGGGGCTGGCTACACCTTC. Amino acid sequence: CSARTGAGYTF.